These 29 T cell receptor beta chains came from one sample sequenced in a study of cytomegalovirus exposure and HLA in healthy donors. Profiled with immunoSEQ multiplex PCR; TCRdb holds only in-frame clones, not every one. The table lists 95,000 to 150,000 clones, around 90% of them singletons. Material: PBMCs. These receptors all stem from a woman under 30 in good health and CMV-seronegative.

The chain employs TRBV4-1 and TRBJ2-7; D may be TRBD2 (6 bases). The CDR3 is made up of 16 amino acids. Germline-derived CDR1 and CDR2 are MGHRA and YSYEKL. V was trimmed by 0 bases and J by 0 bases, leaving 12 bases between them. CDR3 region: CASSQDGGRDSYEQYF. CDR3 sequence (DNA): TGCGCCAGCAGCCAAGATGGCGGGCGGGACTCCTACGAGCAGTACTTC.

Remarks on this clone: Other DNA sequences in this specimen translate into the identical CDR3. The chain joins TRBV5-4 to TRBJ2-4; a weak D match, TRBD2 (6 bases). Trimming left V 0 bases short and J 3 bases short, with 7 bases between. Per germline, CDR1 SGHNT and CDR2 YYREEE (reference sequence). The length of the CDR3 is 14 residues. CDR3 region: CASSLGGDKNIQYF. The CDR3 region has the DNA TGTGCCAGCAGCTTGGGGGGGGACAAAAACATTCAGTACTTC.

The rearrangement joins TRBV10-1 to TRBJ1-3; TRBD1 matches at 8 bases. Germline-derived CDR1 and CDR2 are WNHNN and SYGVQD (reference sequence). CDR3 size: 18 residues. The V and J ends lost 2 bases and 0 bases, in that order; junction bases with no gene match: 9. For the CDR3, the DNA is TGCGCCAGCAGTGAGCCCCCGACAGGGGAAAGCTCTGGAAACACCATATATTTT. The encoded protein is CASSEPPTGESSGNTIYF.

This clone showed up many times. V and J are TRBV6-4 and TRBJ2-7, with 12 bases lining up with TRBD2. Germline CDR1 is MRHNA and CDR2 is SNTAGT. V gave up 3 bases and J gave up 6 bases; unmatched junction bases: 9. This CDR3 is 16 amino acids long. CDR3 nucleotide sequence: TGTGCCAGCAGTGAGAAGGCTAGCGGGAGGGTTGCCGAGCAGTACTTC. It encodes CASSEKASGRVAEQYF.

The rearrangement links TRBV9 to TRBJ2-6, with 7 bases that match TRBD1. The CDR3 is made up of 20 amino acids. Germline V gene sequence: CDR1 SGDLS, CDR2 YYNGEE. The J segment lost 2 bases and the V segment lost 3 bases, leaving 17 bases of the junction unmatched. The CDR3 sequence: CASSASWGQFKVPGANVLTF. The DNA of the CDR3 is TGTGCCAGCAGCGCCTCTTGGGGACAGTTTAAAGTTCCTGGGGCCAACGTCCTGACTTTC. Full variable domain (outside the CDR3, taken from reference TRBV9 and TRBJ2-6): DSGVTQTPKHLITATGQRVTLRCSPRSGDLSVYWYQQSLDQGLQFLIQYYNGEERAKGNILERFSAQQFPDLHSELNLSSLELGDSALYFCASSASWGQFKVPGANVLTFGAGSRLTVL.

This sequence joins TRBV28 and TRBJ2-7; 8 bases fit TRBD1. Germline values: CDR1 MDHEN, CDR2 SYDVKM. This CDR3 is built from 13 residues. V lost 3 bases, J lost 3 bases, and 1 base stayed unmatched. As DNA, the CDR3 is TGTGCCAGCAGTTTCACAGGGGGCTACGAGCAGTACTTC. Translation gives CASSFTGGYEQYF.

V gene TRBV15 combines with J gene TRBJ2-1; TRBD2 matches 15 bases. Germline CDR1 LNHNV, CDR2 YYDKDF (reference sequence). This CDR3 is 20 amino acids long. With V trimmed by 1 base and J by 0 bases, 7 bases remained unmatched. This chain's CDR3 is CATSRAGLAGGASSYNEQFF. CDR3 sequence (DNA): TGTGCCACCAGCAGAGCTGGACTAGCGGGAGGGGCTTCCTCCTACAATGAGCAGTTCTTC.

This clone was observed a single time. This chain links TRBV27 with TRBJ1-2; 8 nucleotides line up with TRBD1. The length of the CDR3 is 15 residues. Germline V CDR1 and CDR2: MNHEY, SMNVEV (reference sequence). The V segment lost 5 bases and the J segment 10 bases; nucleotides outside the gene matches: 15. CDR3 sequence: CASSPGTGFGNDYTF. Here the CDR3 DNA reads TGTGCCAGCAGTCCCGGGACAGGTTTTGGTAACGACTACACCTTC.

The rearrangement joins TRBV5-1 to TRBJ2-3, with TRBD1 matching 8 bases. The CDR3 is 16 residues long. V lost 3 bases and J lost 8; bases outside the gene matches: 14. Germline CDR1 SGHRS, CDR2 YFSETQ. For the CDR3, the DNA is TGCGCCAGCAGCTCCAACGTCGGAACAGGGGGAAGTACGCAGTATTTT. This sequence encodes CASSSNVGTGGSTQYF.

The rearrangement links TRBV5-1 to TRBJ2-5; 11 bases are a match to TRBD2. The length of the CDR3 is 16 residues. J lost 5 bases, V lost 3 bases, and 9 bases had no gene match. Germline CDR1 and CDR2: SGHRS and YFSETQ. The CDR3 protein is CASSWLSGRATETQYF. DNA of the CDR3: TGCGCCAGCAGCTGGCTTAGCGGGAGGGCCACGGAGACCCAGTACTTC.

A single count supports this clone. V is TRBV10-1 and J is TRBJ2-3; D is uncertain. Germline V CDR1 and CDR2: WNHNN, SYGVQD (reference sequence). With 3 bases removed from V and 6 bases from J, the gap between germline ends came to 10 bases. This CDR3 has 13 residues. The chain's CDR3 is CASSEGAQDTQYF. In nucleotides, the CDR3 is TGCGCCAGCAGTGAAGGAGCGCAGGATACGCAGTATTTT.

The chain combines TRBV5-1 with TRBJ2-7; TRBD1 matches at 9 bases. V was clipped by 2 bases and J by 6 bases; unmatched bases: 9. The CDR3 sequence is 15 residues long. In germline, CDR1 is SGHRS, CDR2 YFSETQ. The chain's CDR3 is CASSLLLGQGSEQYF. The CDR3 bases are TGCGCCAGCAGCTTACTTTTGGGACAGGGATCCGAGCAGTACTTC. The entire variable domain, with the rest obtained from reference TRBV5-1 and TRBJ2-7, is as follows: KAGVTQTPRYLIKTRGQQVTLSCSPISGHRSVSWYQQTPGQGLQFLFEYFSETQRNKGNFPGRFSGRQFSNSRSEMNVSTLELGDSALYLCASSLLLGQGSEQYFGPGTRLTVT.

The gene calls are TRBV28 and TRBJ2-2; D ambiguous. There are 12 residues in the CDR3. V was clipped by 7 bases and J by 1 base, with 4 bases between them. Germline-derived CDR1 and CDR2 are MDHEN and SYDVKM. CDR3 nucleotides: TGTGCCAGCACCCAGAACACCGGGGAGCTGTTTTTT. Protein product: CASTQNTGELFF.

The chain recombines TRBV5-1 with TRBJ2-3; TRBD1 aligns across 7 bases. In germline, CDR1 is SGHRS, CDR2 YFSETQ. Trimming cost V 4 bases and J 2 bases; bases outside gene matches: 13. The CDR3 is 17 amino acids. The CDR3 DNA follows: TGCGCCAGCAGCCCCAGGGGGACCCAAAGGAACACAGATACGCAGTATTTT. This codes for CASSPRGTQRNTDTQYF.

The J gene is TRBJ2-7, the V gene TRBV13; 13 positions match TRBD2. The CDR3 consists of 15 residues. CDR1 is PRHDT and CDR2 is FYEKMQ in the germline V gene (reference sequence). The junction had 4 bases not matched to a gene; V was cut back by 5 bases and J by 3 bases. CDR3 loop: CASSPRTSGSYEQYF. CDR3 DNA: TGTGCCAGCAGCCCTAGGACTAGCGGGAGCTACGAGCAGTACTTC.

The J gene is TRBJ1-2, the V gene TRBV15; no reliable D call. Trimming stripped 0 bases from V and 4 bases from J, with 18 bases between. The CDR3 contains 17 residues. Per the germline V gene, CDR1 is LNHNV and CDR2 is YYDKDF (reference sequence). CDR3: CATSRELAPIGSYGYTF. In DNA, the CDR3 is TGTGCCACCAGCAGAGAACTTGCACCGATTGGGAGCTATGGCTACACCTTC.

This chain uses TRBV4-2 with TRBJ2-1, with TRBD2 identical over 11 bases. CDR3 length: 17 amino acids. V trimming: 1 base; J trimming: 7 bases; junction bases outside the gene matches: 9. The germline CDR1 and CDR2 sequences are LGHNA and YNFKEQ. The CDR3 DNA is TGTGCCAGCAGCCAAGCCCGAGGACTAGCGGGCAGGAATGAGCAGTTCTTC. It is translated as CASSQARGLAGRNEQFF.

The V gene is TRBV5-4, the J gene TRBJ1-2, with D uncertain. This CDR3 contains 11 residues. Germline V gene lookup returns CDR1 SGHNT and CDR2 YYREEE (reference sequence). V was shortened by 3 bases and J by 4 bases, with 4 bases between the two germline ends. This CDR3 reads CASSSGYGYTF. DNA of the CDR3: TGTGCCAGCAGCTCGGGCTATGGCTACACCTTC.

The V call is TRBV9, the J call TRBJ1-5; 7 nucleotides agree with TRBD1. Germline CDR1 SGDLS, CDR2 YYNGEE. The CDR3 is 15 amino acids. The trim removed 3 bases at V and 7 bases at J, leaving 10 bases unmatched. DNA for the CDR3: TGTGCCAGCAGCGCAGGGACAGCCCTGGGGCAGCCCCAGCATTTT. It translates to CASSAGTALGQPQHF. The variable domain in full, completed from reference TRBV9 and TRBJ1-5, reads DSGVTQTPKHLITATGQRVTLRCSPRSGDLSVYWYQQSLDQGLQFLIQYYNGEERAKGNILERFSAQQFPDLHSELNLSSLELGDSALYFCASSAGTALGQPQHFGDGTRLSIL.

V usage is TRBV11-3 and J usage is TRBJ2-5, with TRBD2 matching over 12 bases. This CDR3 spans 15 amino acids. Germline V gene lookup returns CDR1 SGHNT and CDR2 YENEEA. The V gene end was trimmed by 1 base and the J gene end by 4 bases; junction bases not matched to a gene: 1. CDR3: CASSLGGLAGETQYF. In nucleotides, the CDR3 is TGTGCCAGCAGCTTAGGGGGACTAGCGGGAGAGACCCAGTACTTC. The full variable domain, completed using reference TRBV11-3 and TRBJ2-5, is EAGVVQSPRYKIIEKKQPVAFWCNPISGHNTLYWYLQNLGQGPELLIRYENEEAVDDSQLPKDRFSAERLKGVDSTLKIQPAELGDSAVYLCASSLGGLAGETQYFGPGTRLLVL.

This sequence joins TRBV28 and TRBJ1-1; TRBD1 might be the D (5 bases). In germline, CDR1 is MDHEN, CDR2 SYDVKM. CDR3 length: 12 residues. Trimming pared 6 bases from V and 11 bases from J, leaving 16 bases between. The CDR3 sequence: CASSREVVGAFF. The CDR3 bases are TGTGCCAGCAGCAGGGAAGTAGTTGGGGCTTTCTTT. Supplemented by reference TRBV28 and TRBJ1-1, the full variable domain reads DVKVTQSSRYLVKRTGEKVFLECVQDMDHENMFWYRQDPGLGLRLIYFSYDVKMKEKGDIPEGYSVSREKKERFSLILESASTNQTSMYLCASSREVVGAFFGQGTRLTVV.

The genes are TRBV6-5 and TRBJ2-1; 15 bases line up with TRBD2. The CDR3 covers 15 residues. Germline V lookup: CDR1 MNHEY, CDR2 SVGAGI. V shed 5 bases and J 7 bases; nucleotides not matched to a gene: 3. CDR3 residues: CASSQGTSGGNEQFF. CDR3 DNA sequence: TGTGCCAGCAGTCAAGGGACTAGCGGGGGGAATGAGCAGTTCTTC.

The chain has TRBV5-1 and TRBJ2-3; TRBD1 might be the D (6 bases). Germline V CDR1 and CDR2: SGHRS, YFSETQ. Trimming removed 4 bases from V and 0 bases from J, with 12 bases in between. This CDR3 has 15 residues. CDR3: CASSGITGSTDTQYF. CDR3 nucleotides: TGCGCCAGCAGCGGAATCACAGGGAGCACAGATACGCAGTATTTT.

The sample holds one count of this clone. The chain combines TRBV27 with TRBJ1-5; the match to TRBD1 covers 8 bases. V shed 7 bases, J shed 2 bases, and the junction held 4 bases outside the gene matches. This CDR3 contains 14 residues. Germline V lookup: CDR1 MNHEY, CDR2 SMNVEV (reference sequence). The CDR3 here is CASNQQGGNQPQHF. The DNA for the CDR3 is TGTGCCAGCAATCAACAGGGGGGCAATCAGCCCCAGCATTTT.

This chain joins TRBV29-1 and TRBJ2-2, with 7 positions matching TRBD2. V lost 6 bases to trimming and J lost 0 bases; unmatched junction nucleotides: 1. The CDR3 is made up of 13 amino acids. CDR1 and CDR2 (germline): SQVTM, ANQGSEA. CDR3 sequence: CSVLAANTGELFF. CDR3 DNA: TGCAGCGTCCTAGCGGCGAACACCGGGGAGCTGTTTTTT.

The chain links TRBV9 to TRBJ2-7, with 11 bases that match TRBD2. The CDR3 contains 15 residues. Germline V gives CDR1 SGDLS, CDR2 YYNGEE. J lost 5 bases, V lost 3 bases, and 7 bases had no gene match. The CDR3 reads CASSGGTSGSDEQYF. The DNA for the CDR3 is TGTGCCAGCAGCGGGGGGACTAGCGGCTCGGACGAGCAGTACTTC.

This chain links TRBV4-1 with TRBJ1-1; D is unresolved. Germline lookup yields CDR1 MGHRA and CDR2 YSYEKL. Trimming took off 5 bases at V and 2 bases at J, with 12 bases between the two ends. This CDR3 has 14 amino acids. This CDR3 is CASSIRGSNTEAFF. CDR3 DNA sequence: TGCGCCAGCAGCATCCGGGGAAGTAACACTGAAGCTTTCTTT.

The rearrangement joins TRBV6-1 to TRBJ2-5; D may be TRBD2 (6 bases). Deletions cut 1 base from V and 2 bases from J, with 14 bases between. The CDR3 spans 16 residues. Germline V gene data show CDR1 as MNHNS and CDR2 as SASEGT. CDR3 nucleotide sequence: TGTGCCAGCAGTGAAGTCGGGGGAGGCGCGCAAGAGACCCAGTACTTC. Translated: CASSEVGGGAQETQYF.

J is TRBJ2-7 and V is TRBV9, with D perhaps TRBD2 (6 bases). The CDR3 is made up of 13 amino acids. Germline CDR1 and CDR2: SGDLS and YYNGEE. Trimming stripped 7 bases from V and 4 bases from J, with 15 bases between. CDR3 nucleotide sequence: TGTGCCAGCTCCGGGACTTCTAGTTACGAGCAGTACTTC. Translating it yields CASSGTSSYEQYF. Full variable domain (remainder filled in from reference TRBV9 and TRBJ2-7): DSGVTQTPKHLITATGQRVTLRCSPRSGDLSVYWYQQSLDQGLQFLIQYYNGEERAKGNILERFSAQQFPDLHSELNLSSLELGDSALYFCASSGTSSYEQYFGPGTRLTVT.